A selection of T cell receptor beta chains follows, all from one sample in a study of immune evolution from preneoplasia to lung adenocarcinoma. The method was immunoSEQ multiplex PCR; TCRdb's version includes in-frame clones alone and lacks a portion of them. The sample includes approximately 7,000 clones, approximately 78% of them seen just once. Sample: FFPE adjacent normal lung tissue. These receptors were obtained from a person between 60 and 79 years old with lung adenocarcinoma. CDR3s include the opening cysteine and the closing phenylalanine or tryptophan. Each record gives: J gene, CDR3 length, clone size, V gene, D gene, CDR3 DNA, CDR3 protein. D genes are given only for firm matches. Only part of the rows carry a size: once, few, many, or a class if the clone is expanded.

J gene: TRBJ2-1; CDR3 length: 14; clone size: .; V gene: TRBV7-6; D gene: TRBD2; CDR3 DNA: TGTGCCAGCAGCTCCCGGGGGGGCGGGAATGAGCAGTTCTTC; CDR3 protein: CASSSRGGGNEQFF
J gene: TRBJ2-7; CDR3 length: 13; clone size: large; V gene: TRBV4-2; D gene: TRBD2; CDR3 DNA: TGTGCCAGCAGCCAAACTAGCGACTACGAGCAGTACTTC; CDR3 protein: CASSQTSDYEQYF
J gene: TRBJ2-3; CDR3 length: 17; clone size: .; V gene: TRBV9; D gene: TRBD2; CDR3 DNA: TGTGCCAGCAGCGAGTGGGTGGGACTAGCGGGAGCCGATACGCAGTATTTT; CDR3 protein: CASSEWVGLAGADTQYF
J gene: TRBJ1-2; CDR3 length: 17; clone size: .; V gene: TRBV7-9; D gene: TRBD1; CDR3 DNA: TGTGCCAGCAGCGAACCGGGACAGGGGGCGGGTAACTATGGCTACACCTTC; CDR3 protein: CASSEPGQGAGNYGYTF
J gene: TRBJ1-1; CDR3 length: 15; clone size: .; V gene: TRBV5-4; D gene: TRBD1; CDR3 DNA: TGTGCCAGCAATCCGGGACAGGGGATGAACACTGAAGCTTTCTTT; CDR3 protein: CASNPGQGMNTEAFF
J gene: TRBJ2-7; CDR3 length: 13; clone size: .; V gene: TRBV28; D gene: .; CDR3 DNA: TGTGCCAGCAGCCACAGTCTATCCTACGAGCAGTACTTC; CDR3 protein: CASSHSLSYEQYF
J gene: TRBJ2-6; CDR3 length: 15; clone size: large; V gene: TRBV30; D gene: .; CDR3 DNA: TGTGCCTGGAGTGTAACAAGCTCTGGGGCCAACGTCCTGACTTTC; CDR3 protein: CAWSVTSSGANVLTF
J gene: TRBJ1-2; CDR3 length: 14; clone size: few; V gene: TRBV6-1; D gene: .; CDR3 DNA: TGTGCCAGCAGTGAAGGGCTGGGTGGCTATGGCTACACCTTC; CDR3 protein: CASSEGLGGYGYTF
J gene: TRBJ2-7; CDR3 length: 14; clone size: .; V gene: TRBV19; D gene: TRBD1; CDR3 DNA: TGTGCCAGTAGTGGTGGGGACAGATCCTACGAGCAGTACTTC; CDR3 protein: CASSGGDRSYEQYF
J gene: TRBJ1-4; CDR3 length: 14; clone size: .; V gene: TRBV2; D gene: .; CDR3 DNA: TGTGCCAGCAGATTCCGGGACATCGGTGAAAAACTGTTTTTT; CDR3 protein: CASRFRDIGEKLFF
J gene: TRBJ2-5; CDR3 length: 14; clone size: .; V gene: TRBV30; D gene: .; CDR3 DNA: TGTGCCTGGAGTGTAGGGACTCCAGGAGGGACCCAGTACTTC; CDR3 protein: CAWSVGTPGGTQYF
J gene: TRBJ2-1; CDR3 length: 16; clone size: .; V gene: TRBV10-2; D gene: TRBD2; CDR3 DNA: TGCGCCAGCAGGGACGGGCTAGCGGGAGTTTGGAATGAGCAGTTCTTC; CDR3 protein: CASRDGLAGVWNEQFF
J gene: TRBJ1-2; CDR3 length: 14; clone size: .; V gene: TRBV5-4; D gene: .; CDR3 DNA: TGTGCCAGCAGCTTGTTGAACGACGACTATGGCTACACCTTC; CDR3 protein: CASSLLNDDYGYTF
J gene: TRBJ2-3; CDR3 length: 15; clone size: .; V gene: TRBV9; D gene: .; CDR3 DNA: TGTGCCAGCAGCGTAGAAGGGGGAACCACAGATACGCAGTATTTT; CDR3 protein: CASSVEGGTTDTQYF
J gene: TRBJ1-1; CDR3 length: 14; clone size: .; V gene: TRBV9; D gene: .; CDR3 DNA: TGTGCCAGCAGCGTCGCCCTTTTGAACACTGAAGCTTTCTTT; CDR3 protein: CASSVALLNTEAFF
J gene: TRBJ2-7; CDR3 length: 15; clone size: .; V gene: TRBV7-8; D gene: TRBD2; CDR3 DNA: TGTGCCAGCACCCCACGGCTAGCGGGAGGATACGAGCAGTACTTC; CDR3 protein: CASTPRLAGGYEQYF
J gene: TRBJ2-3; CDR3 length: 14; clone size: .; V gene: TRBV13; D gene: .; CDR3 DNA: TGTGCCAGCAACTTCCGGGACAACACAGATACGCAGTATTTT; CDR3 protein: CASNFRDNTDTQYF
J gene: TRBJ2-2; CDR3 length: 14; clone size: .; V gene: TRBV6-6; D gene: .; CDR3 DNA: TGTGCCGGGGGGGGGAGACAGGGGACCGGGGAGCTGTTTTTT; CDR3 protein: CAGGGRQGTGELFF
J gene: TRBJ2-6; CDR3 length: 19; clone size: .; V gene: TRBV5-4; D gene: TRBD1; CDR3 DNA: TGTGCCAGCAGCGCTACGATAGGGACAGGGGGACCTGGGGCCAACGTCCTGACTTTC; CDR3 protein: CASSATIGTGGPGANVLTF
J gene: TRBJ2-7; CDR3 length: 14; clone size: .; V gene: TRBV27; D gene: .; CDR3 DNA: TGTGCCAGCAGTCATAGGGGGAAGAGTTACGAGCAGTACTTC; CDR3 protein: CASSHRGKSYEQYF
J gene: TRBJ2-5; CDR3 length: 17; clone size: .; V gene: TRBV7-2; D gene: TRBD2; CDR3 DNA: TGTGCCAGCAGCTTAGGGTTTGGGACTAGCGGGATCGAGACCCAGTACTTC; CDR3 protein: CASSLGFGTSGIETQYF
J gene: TRBJ1-2; CDR3 length: 14; clone size: .; V gene: TRBV6-1; D gene: .; CDR3 DNA: TGTGCCAGCAGTGATGACGGGGGCGCGGATGGCTACACCTTC; CDR3 protein: CASSDDGGADGYTF
J gene: TRBJ2-1; CDR3 length: 14; clone size: .; V gene: TRBV25-1; D gene: TRBD2; CDR3 DNA: TGTGCCAGCAGTGGGTGGACTAGCCACAATGAGCAGTTCTTC; CDR3 protein: CASSGWTSHNEQFF
J gene: TRBJ2-5; CDR3 length: 15; clone size: .; V gene: TRBV10-1; D gene: .; CDR3 DNA: TGCGCCAACATCTCCTCAGGGGAAGGGCAAGAGACCCAGTACTTC; CDR3 protein: CANISSGEGQETQYF
J gene: TRBJ2-7; CDR3 length: 11; clone size: .; V gene: TRBV6-5; D gene: .; CDR3 DNA: TGTGCCAGCAGTTCAACCTACGAGCAGTACTTC; CDR3 protein: CASSSTYEQYF
J gene: TRBJ2-3; CDR3 length: 18; clone size: once; V gene: TRBV5-3; D gene: TRBD1; CDR3 DNA: TGTGCCAGAAGCTACGGACGGGACAGGGGATCGAGCACAGATACGCAGTATTTT; CDR3 protein: CARSYGRDRGSSTDTQYF
J gene: TRBJ2-1; CDR3 length: 14; clone size: .; V gene: TRBV7-3; D gene: TRBD2; CDR3 DNA: TGTGCCAGCAGCCTTAGCGGGAGCCCCAATGAGCAGTTCTTC; CDR3 protein: CASSLSGSPNEQFF
J gene: TRBJ2-5; CDR3 length: 14; clone size: .; V gene: TRBV7-9; D gene: TRBD2; CDR3 DNA: TGTGCCAGCAGCTTCTACCTAGCGGGAGAGACCCAGTACTTC; CDR3 protein: CASSFYLAGETQYF
J gene: TRBJ1-5; CDR3 length: 13; clone size: .; V gene: TRBV6-6; D gene: .; CDR3 DNA: TGTGCCAGCAGACTTTATAGCAATCAGCCCCAGCATTTT; CDR3 protein: CASRLYSNQPQHF
J gene: TRBJ2-2; CDR3 length: 17; clone size: .; V gene: TRBV9; D gene: TRBD1; CDR3 DNA: TGTGCCAGCAGCGTAGCCATAGGACAGGGGAACACCGGGGAGCTGTTTTTT; CDR3 protein: CASSVAIGQGNTGELFF
J gene: TRBJ1-2; CDR3 length: 10; clone size: medium-sized; V gene: TRBV20-1; D gene: .; CDR3 DNA: TGCAGTGCTATCGCATATGGCTACACCTTC; CDR3 protein: CSAIAYGYTF
J gene: TRBJ1-5; CDR3 length: 16; clone size: .; V gene: TRBV19; D gene: .; CDR3 DNA: TGTGCCAGTAGTATAGGTCGGGGAGGGGGCAATCAGCCCCAGCATTTT; CDR3 protein: CASSIGRGGGNQPQHF
J gene: TRBJ1-3; CDR3 length: 13; clone size: .; V gene: TRBV7-3; D gene: .; CDR3 DNA: TGTGCCAGCAGCGCCGACTGGGGAAACACCATATATTTT; CDR3 protein: CASSADWGNTIYF
J gene: TRBJ2-1; CDR3 length: 15; clone size: .; V gene: TRBV11-2; D gene: .; CDR3 DNA: TGTGCCAGCAGCTTTGGAGGGAGCTCCTACAATGAGCAGTTCTTC; CDR3 protein: CASSFGGSSYNEQFF
J gene: TRBJ2-6; CDR3 length: 13; clone size: once; V gene: TRBV6-6; D gene: .; CDR3 DNA: TGTGCCAGCAGCGAACACGGGGCCAACGTCCTGACTTTC; CDR3 protein: CASSEHGANVLTF
J gene: TRBJ2-5; CDR3 length: 15; clone size: .; V gene: TRBV27; D gene: .; CDR3 DNA: TGTGCCAGCAGTTCGACACAGGGGGGGCAAGAGACCCAGTACTTC; CDR3 protein: CASSSTQGGQETQYF
J gene: TRBJ2-2; CDR3 length: 14; clone size: .; V gene: TRBV2; D gene: TRBD1; CDR3 DNA: TGTGCCAGCAGGGGAATACAGGGGACCGGGGAGCTGTTTTTT; CDR3 protein: CASRGIQGTGELFF
J gene: TRBJ2-1; CDR3 length: 16; clone size: few; V gene: TRBV5-1; D gene: TRBD1; CDR3 DNA: TGCGCCAGCAGCTTGACGGGACAGGGGTTGAACAATGAGCAGTTCTTC; CDR3 protein: CASSLTGQGLNNEQFF
J gene: TRBJ2-1; CDR3 length: 15; clone size: .; V gene: TRBV6-5; D gene: TRBD2; CDR3 DNA: TGTGCCAGCAGTTACGAGGGGACTAGCGGAAATGAGCAGTTCTTC; CDR3 protein: CASSYEGTSGNEQFF
J gene: TRBJ2-2; CDR3 length: 15; clone size: .; V gene: TRBV5-7; D gene: TRBD2; CDR3 DNA: TGTGCCAGCAGCTTCGGGGCGGGAGCGGGGCGGGAGCTGTTTTTT; CDR3 protein: CASSFGAGAGRELFF
J gene: TRBJ2-2; CDR3 length: 14; clone size: once; V gene: TRBV29-1; D gene: TRBD1; CDR3 DNA: TGCAGCGCCTTGGGGACAGGGGGCATCGGGGAGCTGTTTTTT; CDR3 protein: CSALGTGGIGELFF
J gene: TRBJ2-1; CDR3 length: 14; clone size: .; V gene: TRBV28; D gene: TRBD2; CDR3 DNA: TGTGCCAGCCTGACTAGCGGGGGATACAATGAGCAGTTCTTC; CDR3 protein: CASLTSGGYNEQFF
J gene: TRBJ1-1; CDR3 length: 14; clone size: .; V gene: TRBV6-5; D gene: .; CDR3 DNA: TGTGCCAGCAGTTACGACGGAATGAACACTGAAGCTTTCTTT; CDR3 protein: CASSYDGMNTEAFF
J gene: TRBJ1-2; CDR3 length: 13; clone size: .; V gene: TRBV4-2; D gene: .; CDR3 DNA: TGTGCCAGCAGCCAAGATACAGGGAACGGCTACACCTTC; CDR3 protein: CASSQDTGNGYTF
J gene: TRBJ1-1; CDR3 length: 15; clone size: few; V gene: TRBV6-5; D gene: .; CDR3 DNA: TGTGCCAGCAGTTCAACGGGCCGCGGAAGTATTGAAGCTTTCTTT; CDR3 protein: CASSSTGRGSIEAFF
J gene: TRBJ2-5; CDR3 length: 16; clone size: .; V gene: TRBV7-9; D gene: TRBD2; CDR3 DNA: TGTGCCAGCAGCTTAGCGGAGGGAGGGAACCAAGAGACCCAGTACTTC; CDR3 protein: CASSLAEGGNQETQYF
J gene: TRBJ1-1; CDR3 length: 14; clone size: .; V gene: TRBV29-1; D gene: TRBD1; CDR3 DNA: TGCAGCGTTGGGACAGGGGACCCGAACACTGAAGCTTTCTTT; CDR3 protein: CSVGTGDPNTEAFF
J gene: TRBJ2-5; CDR3 length: 13; clone size: .; V gene: TRBV5-6; D gene: .; CDR3 DNA: TGTGCCAGCAGCGGCCGGTGGCAAGAGACCCAGTACTTC; CDR3 protein: CASSGRWQETQYF